What follows describes a single T cell receptor beta chain. Its specificity is unknown. Included in the TCR beta cDNA libraries were unique molecular identifiers. The source material, about 0.9 to 11 million T cells, gave rise to roughly 0.5 million cDNA molecules. MiXCR was run by TCRdb on the PCR reads, yielding one entry per CDR3 protein. The sample contains fewer than 550,000 distinct CDR3 sequences, approximately 34% of which appear only once. This entry belongs to a study of post-analysis software for immune sequencing data. Across the whole study: Disease courses included relapsing-remitting, secondary progressive and progressive-relapsing multiple sclerosis. Study-level points and caveats: Four or five TRBV segments (TRBV5-6, TRBV5-1 and TRBV20-1 among them) occurred more frequently in patients than in controls. Samples from one preparation batch, clustered by F measure, grouped strongly together.

Germline V CDR1 and CDR2: SNHLY, FYNNEI. The CDR3 totals 13 residues. Trimming took off 6 bases at V and 5 bases at J, with 14 bases between the two ends. Sequencing was carried out using blood. This sequence was found in a girl aged 2 to 17 with multiple sclerosis. V usage is TRBV2 and J usage is TRBJ2-7; perhaps TRBD1 as D (5 bases). CDR3 region: CASRGAGINEQYF. Written as DNA, the CDR3 is TGTGCCAGCAGAGGGGCAGGGATAAACGAGCAGTACTTC.